This T cell receptor beta chain was profiled in a study of blood T cell repertoires in COVID-19. About the research overall: T cells, B-cell-depleted T cells, or PBMCs provided the cDNA or gDNA that served as material.

With 6 bases removed from V and 4 bases from J, the gap between germline ends came to 18 bases. Germline V gene sequence: CDR1 SGDLS, CDR2 YYNGEE. The CDR3 has 15 residues. Per the authors' pipeline: Nucleated cell number was recorded as an estimate derived from reference gene primer amplification. Profiled with immunoSEQ multiplex PCR; TCRdb holds only in-frame clones, not every one. The D gene and trimming were derived from the DNA, and the V and J assignments and clone size from that table. The top ten hold approximately 7.8% of the sample, which has approximately 310,000 clones, around 87% seen once.

The chain carries TRBV9 and TRBJ2-3; possibly TRBD1 for D (6 bases). The TCR sequence derives from a woman in her forties or fifties who had recovered from COVID-19. The sample comprised peripheral blood. The CDR3, as DNA: TGTGCCAGCATCGAAGGCAGGGGTCCGGCAGATACGCAGTATTTT. Encoded protein: CASIEGRGPADTQYF.